The clone carrying this T cell receptor (beta chain) came up many times. What it recognizes is unknown. This sample stems from a study of response to subunit inactivated influenza vaccine. From the RT-PCR reads, TCRdb called clonotypes with MiXCR, one entry per CDR3 protein. The sample contains a few hundred thousand distinct CDR3 sequences, approximately 21% of which appear only once. Trimming cost V 4 bases and J 4 bases, with 17 bases left between them. From germline, CDR1 is SGHRS and CDR2 YFSETQ. This CDR3 region has 15 residues. Study-level results: It was the authors' suggestion that each seasonal influenza vaccination recruits few new T cells.

J is TRBJ1-2 and V is TRBV5-1; TRBD1 might be the D (5 bases). Source: PBMCs from blood, taken approximately 20 months after vaccination. The receptor was isolated from a man in his fifties or sixties who received an inactivated influenza vaccine. CDR3 sequence (DNA): TGCGCCAGCAGCCCCTCGTCGGCAGGGACCTATGGCTACACCTTC. Translating it yields CASSPSSAGTYGYTF.